This T cell receptor beta chain was obtained from a study of T cells in Graves' hyperthyroidism and ophthalmopathy. For the study at large: Initial diagnosis, before any treatment, was when peripheral blood was collected.

Researchers took RNA transcripts and amplified the TCR beta CDR3 regions from them. First-round RT-PCR of the TCR CDR3 relied on the HTBI primer set. TCRdb re-analysed the multiplex PCR reads in MiXCR, keeping a single row per CDR3 protein. The table shows about 210,000 distinct CDR3 sequences, with 17% occurring only once. This clonotype has a count of ten or more. The CDR3 contains 16 residues. Germline trimming cut 6 bases from V and 3 bases from J; bases unmatched to any gene: 12. Germline V gene data show CDR1 as MDHEN and CDR2 as SYDVKM. Patients aged 18 to 65 had newly diagnosed hyperthyroidism that had lasted under 2 months. Cells are PBMCs isolated from over 7.5 ml of fresh blood.

Sequencing was performed on blood. This rearrangement joins TRBV28 to TRBJ2-3, with 7 bases aligning to TRBD2. The source of this sequence is a man aged 45-60 years with Graves' hyperthyroidism. This chain's CDR3 is CASRESSGKPTDTQYF. For the CDR3, the DNA is TGTGCCAGCAGAGAGTCCAGCGGGAAGCCGACAGATACGCAGTATTTT.